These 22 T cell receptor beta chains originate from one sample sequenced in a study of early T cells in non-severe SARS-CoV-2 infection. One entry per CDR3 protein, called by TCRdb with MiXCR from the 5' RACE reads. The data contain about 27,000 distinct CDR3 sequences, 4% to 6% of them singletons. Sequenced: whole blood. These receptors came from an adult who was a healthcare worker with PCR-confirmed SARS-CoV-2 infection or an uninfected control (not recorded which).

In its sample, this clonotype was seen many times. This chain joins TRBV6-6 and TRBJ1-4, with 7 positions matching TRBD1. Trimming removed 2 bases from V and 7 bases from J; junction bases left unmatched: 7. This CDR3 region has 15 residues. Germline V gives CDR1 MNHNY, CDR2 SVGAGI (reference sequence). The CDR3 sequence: CASSYGTGEGEKLFF. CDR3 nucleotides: TGTGCCAGCAGTTACGGCACAGGGGAGGGTGAAAAACTGTTTTTT.

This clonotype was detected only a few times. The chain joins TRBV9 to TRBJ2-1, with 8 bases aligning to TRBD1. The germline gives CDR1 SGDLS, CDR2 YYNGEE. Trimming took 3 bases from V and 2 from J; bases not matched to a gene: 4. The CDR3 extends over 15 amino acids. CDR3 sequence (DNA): TGTGCCAGCAGCGCACAGGGGGAGGCCTACAATGAGCAGTTCTTC. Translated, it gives CASSAQGEAYNEQFF.

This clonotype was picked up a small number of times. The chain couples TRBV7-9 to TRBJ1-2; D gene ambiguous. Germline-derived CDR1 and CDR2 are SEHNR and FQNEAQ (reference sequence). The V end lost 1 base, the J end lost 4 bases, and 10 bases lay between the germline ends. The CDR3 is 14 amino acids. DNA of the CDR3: TGTGCCAGCAGCTTAGATGGCAGAGGCTATGGCTACACCTTC. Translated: CASSLDGRGYGYTF.

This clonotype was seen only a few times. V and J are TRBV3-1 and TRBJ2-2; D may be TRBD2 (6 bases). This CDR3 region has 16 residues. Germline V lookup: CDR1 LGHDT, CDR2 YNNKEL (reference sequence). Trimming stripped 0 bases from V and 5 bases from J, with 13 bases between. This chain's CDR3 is CASSQDRGLRTGELFF. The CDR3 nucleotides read TGTGCCAGCAGCCAAGATCGGGGACTGCGTACCGGGGAGCTGTTTTTT.

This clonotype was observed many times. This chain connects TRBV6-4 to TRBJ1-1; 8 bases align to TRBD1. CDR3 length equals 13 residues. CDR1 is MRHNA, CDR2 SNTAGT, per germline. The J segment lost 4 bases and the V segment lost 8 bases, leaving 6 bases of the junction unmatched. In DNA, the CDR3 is TGTGCCAGCCGCCGGGACAGGAGCACTGAAGCTTTCTTT. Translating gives CASRRDRSTEAFF.

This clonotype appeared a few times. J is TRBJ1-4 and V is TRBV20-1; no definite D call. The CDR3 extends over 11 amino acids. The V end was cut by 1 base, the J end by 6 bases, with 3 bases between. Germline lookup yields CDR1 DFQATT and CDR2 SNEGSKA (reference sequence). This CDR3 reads CSARGDEKLFF. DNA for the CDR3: TGCAGTGCTAGAGGAGATGAAAAACTGTTTTTT.

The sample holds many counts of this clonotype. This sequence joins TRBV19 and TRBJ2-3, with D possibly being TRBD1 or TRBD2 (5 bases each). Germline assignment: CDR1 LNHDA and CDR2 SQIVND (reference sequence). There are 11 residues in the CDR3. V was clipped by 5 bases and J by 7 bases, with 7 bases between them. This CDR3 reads CASSPGHTQYF. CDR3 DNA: TGTGCCAGTAGTCCGGGACATACGCAGTATTTT. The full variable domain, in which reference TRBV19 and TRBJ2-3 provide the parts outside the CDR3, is DGGITQSPKYLFRKEGQNVTLSCEQNLNHDAMYWYRQDPGQGLRLIYYSQIVNDFQKGDIAEGYSVSREKKESFPLTVTSAQKNPTAFYLCASSPGHTQYFGPGTRLTVL.

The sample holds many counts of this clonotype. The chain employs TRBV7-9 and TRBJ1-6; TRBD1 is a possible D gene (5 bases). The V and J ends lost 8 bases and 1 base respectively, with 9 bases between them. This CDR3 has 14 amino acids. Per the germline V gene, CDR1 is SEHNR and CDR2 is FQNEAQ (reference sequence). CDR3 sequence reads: CASSQGSYNSPLHF. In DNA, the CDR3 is TGTGCCAGCTCCCAGGGTTCCTATAATTCACCCCTCCACTTT.

The CDR3 region has the DNA TGCGCCAGCAGCCACTCAAGGGAGGGAAATGAGCAGTTCTTC. Protein product: CASSHSREGNEQFF. This chain links TRBV4-3 with TRBJ2-1; 7 bases are shared with TRBD2. Germline CDR1 reads LGHNA; CDR2 reads YSLEER. The CDR3 length is 14 residues. V was pared by 3 bases and J by 7 bases, with 6 bases of the junction left unmatched.

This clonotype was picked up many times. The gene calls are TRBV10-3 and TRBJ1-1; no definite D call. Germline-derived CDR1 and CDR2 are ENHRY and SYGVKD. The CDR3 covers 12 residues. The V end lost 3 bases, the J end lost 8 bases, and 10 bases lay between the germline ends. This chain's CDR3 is CAISDPQREAFF. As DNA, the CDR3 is TGTGCCATCAGTGACCCACAAAGGGAAGCTTTCTTT.

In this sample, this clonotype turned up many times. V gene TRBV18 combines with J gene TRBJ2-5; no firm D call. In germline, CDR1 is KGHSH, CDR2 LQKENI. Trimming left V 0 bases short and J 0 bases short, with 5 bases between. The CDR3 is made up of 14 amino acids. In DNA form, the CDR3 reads TGTGCCAGCTCACCACCAGCCAACCAAGAGACCCAGTACTTC. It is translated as CASSPPANQETQYF.

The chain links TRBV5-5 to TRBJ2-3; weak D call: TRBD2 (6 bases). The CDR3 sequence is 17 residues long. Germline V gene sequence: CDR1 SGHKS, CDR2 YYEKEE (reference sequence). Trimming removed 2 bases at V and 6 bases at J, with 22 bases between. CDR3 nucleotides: TGTGCCAGCAGCTTTTTACCATCTAGCGAGGCTTTGGATACGCAGTATTTT. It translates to CASSFLPSSEALDTQYF.

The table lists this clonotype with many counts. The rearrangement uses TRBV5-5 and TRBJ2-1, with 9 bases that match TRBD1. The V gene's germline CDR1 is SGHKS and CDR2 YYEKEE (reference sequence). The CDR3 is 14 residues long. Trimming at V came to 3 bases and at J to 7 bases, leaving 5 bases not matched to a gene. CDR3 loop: CASSSAGTGNEQFF. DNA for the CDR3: TGTGCCAGCAGCTCCGCGGGGACAGGGAATGAGCAGTTCTTC.

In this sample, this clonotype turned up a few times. The CDR3 DNA is TGCAGTGCTAGAGATCAAGATCGCACAGATACGCAGTATTTT. It encodes CSARDQDRTDTQYF. This sequence joins TRBV20-1 and TRBJ2-3, with no clear D. Trimming removed 0 bases at V and 1 base at J, with 8 bases between. The CDR3 spans 14 residues. Germline loops: CDR1 DFQATT, CDR2 SNEGSKA (reference sequence).

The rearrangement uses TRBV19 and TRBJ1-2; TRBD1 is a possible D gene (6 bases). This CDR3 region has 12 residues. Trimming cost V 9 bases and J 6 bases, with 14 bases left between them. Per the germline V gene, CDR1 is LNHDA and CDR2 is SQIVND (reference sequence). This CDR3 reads CASGQGPNGYTF. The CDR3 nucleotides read TGTGCCAGCGGCCAGGGGCCCAATGGCTACACCTTC.

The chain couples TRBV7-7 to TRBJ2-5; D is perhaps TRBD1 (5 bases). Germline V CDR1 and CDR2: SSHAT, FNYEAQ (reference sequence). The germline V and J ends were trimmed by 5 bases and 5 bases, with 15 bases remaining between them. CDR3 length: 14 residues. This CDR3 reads CASSRMQGSETQYF. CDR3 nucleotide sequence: TGTGCCAGCAGCCGGATGCAGGGATCGGAGACCCAGTACTTC. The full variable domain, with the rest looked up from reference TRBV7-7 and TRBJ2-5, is GAGVSQSPRYKVTKRGQDVTLRCDPISSHATLYWYQQALGQGPEFLTYFNYEAQPDKSGLPSDRFSAERPEGSISTLTIQRTEQRDSAMYRCASSRMQGSETQYFGPGTRLLVL.

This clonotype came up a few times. As DNA, the CDR3 is TGTGCCAGCACGGCGGGGGCCCAAGAGACCCAGTACTTC. Translation: CASTAGAQETQYF. V and J are TRBV14 and TRBJ2-5, with D perhaps matching TRBD2 (7 bases). CDR3 length: 13 amino acids. Deletions cut 7 bases from V and 1 base from J, with 10 bases between. Germline lookup yields CDR1 SGHDN and CDR2 FVKESK.

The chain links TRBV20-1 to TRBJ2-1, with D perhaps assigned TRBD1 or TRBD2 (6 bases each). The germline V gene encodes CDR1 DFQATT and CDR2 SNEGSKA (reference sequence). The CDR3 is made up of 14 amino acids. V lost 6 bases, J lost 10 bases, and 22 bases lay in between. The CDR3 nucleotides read TGCAGTGCCACCCGGTTTGGGGGGCCGGGGGAGCAGTTCTTC. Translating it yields CSATRFGGPGEQFF.

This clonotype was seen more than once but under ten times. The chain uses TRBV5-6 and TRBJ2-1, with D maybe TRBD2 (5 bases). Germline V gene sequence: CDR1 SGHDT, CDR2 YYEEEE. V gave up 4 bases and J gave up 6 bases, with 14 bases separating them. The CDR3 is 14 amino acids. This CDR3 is CASSGPEGTNEQFF. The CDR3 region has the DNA TGTGCCAGCAGCGGCCCAGAGGGAACCAATGAGCAGTTCTTC.

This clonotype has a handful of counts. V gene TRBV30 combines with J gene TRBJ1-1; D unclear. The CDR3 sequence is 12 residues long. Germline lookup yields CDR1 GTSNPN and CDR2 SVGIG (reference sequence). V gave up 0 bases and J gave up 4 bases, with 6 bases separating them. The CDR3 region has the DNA TGTGCCTGGAGTGTCGCGATCACTGAAGCTTTCTTT. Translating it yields CAWSVAITEAFF.

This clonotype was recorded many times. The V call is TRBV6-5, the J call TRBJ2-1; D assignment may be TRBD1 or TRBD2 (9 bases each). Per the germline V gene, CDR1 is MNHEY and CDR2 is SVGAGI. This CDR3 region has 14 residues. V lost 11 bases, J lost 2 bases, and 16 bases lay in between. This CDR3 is CAAGGTGPYNEQFF. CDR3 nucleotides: TGTGCCGCGGGGGGGACAGGGCCCTACAATGAGCAGTTCTTC.

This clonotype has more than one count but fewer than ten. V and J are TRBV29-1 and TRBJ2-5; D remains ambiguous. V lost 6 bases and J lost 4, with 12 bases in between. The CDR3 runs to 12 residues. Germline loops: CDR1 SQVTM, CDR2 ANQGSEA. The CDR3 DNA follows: TGCAGCGTCTACACGCTGGGAGAGACCCAGTACTTC. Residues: CSVYTLGETQYF. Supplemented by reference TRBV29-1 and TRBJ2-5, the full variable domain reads SAVISQKPSRDICQRGTSLTIQCQVDSQVTMMFWYRQQPGQSLTLIATANQGSEATYESGFVIDKFPISRPNLTFSTLTVSNMSPEDSSIYLCSVYTLGETQYFGPGTRLLVL.